The entry below describes one T cell receptor (beta chain). This record comes from a study of blood T cell repertoires in COVID-19. Per the germline V gene, CDR1 is SGHRS and CDR2 is YFSETQ. The CDR3 runs 14 residues. The germline V and J ends were trimmed by 0 bases and 8 bases, with 12 bases remaining between them. Study processing details: Estimation of nucleated cell counts relied on the amplification of reference gene primers. Sequenced by immunoSEQ multiplex PCR; TCRdb stores in-frame clones only, minus some. D and trimming come from the DNA, and the V and J calls and clone size come from that table. The data show some 300,000 clones, roughly 90% seen once.

The sequencing input was PBMCs or T cells enriched from blood (not recorded which). This clonotype was obtained from a young woman who had been exposed to COVID-19. This chain connects TRBV5-1 to TRBJ2-1; TRBD2 is a possible D gene (5 bases). The CDR3 region is CASSLGVGRDEQFF. CDR3 in DNA: TGCGCCAGCAGCTTGGGGGTAGGGCGGGATGAGCAGTTCTTC.